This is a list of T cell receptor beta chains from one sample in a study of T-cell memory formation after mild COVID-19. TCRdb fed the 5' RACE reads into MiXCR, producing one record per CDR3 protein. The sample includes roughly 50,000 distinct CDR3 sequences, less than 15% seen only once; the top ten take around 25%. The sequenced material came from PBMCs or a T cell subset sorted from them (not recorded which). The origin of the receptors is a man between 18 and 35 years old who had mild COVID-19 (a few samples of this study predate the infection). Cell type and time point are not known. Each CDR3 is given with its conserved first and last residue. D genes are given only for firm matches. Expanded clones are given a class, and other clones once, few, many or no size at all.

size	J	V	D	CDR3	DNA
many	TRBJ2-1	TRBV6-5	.	CASSYSRGNEQFF	TGTGCCAGCAGTTATTCCCGCGGAAATGAGCAGTTCTTC
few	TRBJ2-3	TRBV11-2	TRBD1	CASSLERTGTQYF	TGTGCCAGCAGCTTAGAAAGGACAGGCACGCAGTATTTT
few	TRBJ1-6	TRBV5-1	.	CASSLQGHNSPLHF	TGCGCCAGCAGCTTGCAGGGCCATAATTCACCCCTCCACTTT
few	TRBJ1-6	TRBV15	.	CATSKDSEGNSPLHF	TGTGCCACCAGCAAAGATTCGGAGGGAAATTCACCCCTCCACTTT
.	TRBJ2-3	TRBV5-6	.	CASSLANSDTQYF	TGTGCCAGCAGCTTGGCCAATTCAGATACGCAGTATTTT
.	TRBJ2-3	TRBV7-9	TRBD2	CASSRGRGGRDTQYF	TGTGCCAGCAGTCGAGGTCGGGGGGGAAGAGATACGCAGTATTTT
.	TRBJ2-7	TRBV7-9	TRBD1	CASSSGQVVPYEQYF	TGTGCCAGCAGCTCCGGACAGGTTGTGCCCTACGAGCAGTACTTC
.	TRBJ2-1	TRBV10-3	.	CAISVGNEQFF	TGTGCCATCAGTGTAGGGAATGAGCAGTTCTTC
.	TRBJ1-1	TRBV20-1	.	CSARTDMNTEAFF	TGCAGTGCTAGAACAGACATGAACACTGAAGCTTTCTTT
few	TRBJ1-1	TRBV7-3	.	CASSRGNTEAFF	TGTGCCAGCAGCCGGGGGAACACTGAAGCTTTCTTT
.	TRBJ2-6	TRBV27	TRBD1	CASSLSGTGSEANVLTF	TGTGCCAGCAGTTTATCAGGGACAGGGAGTGAGGCCAACGTCCTGACTTTC
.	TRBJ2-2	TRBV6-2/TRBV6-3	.	CASSYATYTGELFF	TGTGCCAGCAGTTACGCCACATATACCGGGGAGCTGTTTTTT
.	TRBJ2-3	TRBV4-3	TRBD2	CASSPARKRGSTDTQYF	TGCGCCAGCAGCCCCGCCCGAAAGCGGGGTAGCACAGATACGCAGTATTTT
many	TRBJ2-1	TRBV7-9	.	CASRTAYSYNEQFF	TGTGCCAGTCGTACGGCTTACTCCTACAATGAGCAGTTCTTC
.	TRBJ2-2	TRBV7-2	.	CASSPWGFTGELFF	TGTGCCAGCAGCCCATGGGGTTTCACCGGGGAGCTGTTTTTT
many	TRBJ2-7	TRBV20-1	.	CSAGAPLEQYF	TGCAGTGCTGGGGCCCCGCTCGAGCAGTACTTC
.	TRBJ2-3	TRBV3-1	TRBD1	CASSLLGTGATDTQYF	TGTGCCAGCAGCCTCCTGGGGACAGGGGCCACAGATACGCAGTATTTT
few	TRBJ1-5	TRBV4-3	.	CASSQDGEGGQPQHF	TGCGCCAGCAGCCAAGATGGTGAAGGGGGTCAGCCCCAGCATTTT
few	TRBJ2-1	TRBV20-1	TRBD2	CSARTMRLAGAQFF	TGCAGTGCCCGAACCATGCGACTAGCGGGGGCCCAGTTCTTC
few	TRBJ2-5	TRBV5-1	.	CASSLLSQETQYF	TGCGCCAGCAGCTTGTTGTCCCAAGAGACCCAGTACTTC
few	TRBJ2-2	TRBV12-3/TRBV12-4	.	CASSFRGELFF	TGTGCCAGCAGTTTTCGAGGGGAGCTGTTTTTT
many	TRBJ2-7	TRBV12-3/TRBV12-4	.	CASSSESRVFEQYF	TGTGCCAGCAGTTCCGAATCCAGGGTCTTCGAGCAGTACTTC
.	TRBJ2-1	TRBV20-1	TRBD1	CSARNPTGATYNEQFF	TGCAGTGCCAGAAACCCTACAGGGGCCACCTACAATGAGCAGTTCTTC
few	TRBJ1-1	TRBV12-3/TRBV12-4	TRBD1	CASSLKDRGAEAFF	TGTGCCAGCAGTTTAAAGGACAGGGGCGCTGAAGCTTTCTTT
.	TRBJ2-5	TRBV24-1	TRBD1	CATSANTGDQETQYF	TGTGCCACCAGTGCAAATACAGGGGACCAAGAGACCCAGTACTTC
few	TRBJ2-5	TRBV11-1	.	CASSRHTQETQYF	TGTGCCAGCAGCCGACACACCCAAGAGACCCAGTACTTC
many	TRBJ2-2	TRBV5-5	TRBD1	CASSRGQENTGELFF	TGTGCCAGCAGCCGGGGACAGGAGAACACCGGGGAGCTGTTTTTT
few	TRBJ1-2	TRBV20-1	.	CSAVRVDINGYTF	TGCAGTGCTGTCAGGGTTGACATTAATGGCTACACCTTC
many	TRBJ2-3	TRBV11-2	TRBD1	CASTTGTGVSDTQYF	TGTGCCAGCACCACCGGGACAGGGGTTTCAGATACGCAGTATTTT
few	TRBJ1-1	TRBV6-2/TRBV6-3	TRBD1	CASSSGTGGNTEAFF	TGTGCCAGCAGTTCCGGGACAGGGGGGAACACTGAAGCTTTCTTT
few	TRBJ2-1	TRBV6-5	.	CASSYGLSGGPQQFF	TGTGCCAGCAGTTATGGTCTTTCTGGGGGGCCTCAGCAGTTCTTC
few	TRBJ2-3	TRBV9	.	CASSPQGIHADTQYF	TGTGCCAGCAGCCCTCAGGGGATCCACGCAGATACGCAGTATTTT
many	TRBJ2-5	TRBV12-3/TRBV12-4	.	CASRPPRGAPTQETQYF	TGTGCCAGCAGACCCCCCCGCGGGGCTCCTACTCAAGAGACCCAGTACTTC
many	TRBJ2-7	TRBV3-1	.	CASSGPPLYEQYF	TGTGCCAGCAGCGGGCCGCCGCTCTACGAGCAGTACTTC
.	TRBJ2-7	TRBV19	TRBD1	CASSGRTGDYEQYF	TGTGCCAGTAGTGGCCGGACAGGGGACTACGAGCAGTACTTC
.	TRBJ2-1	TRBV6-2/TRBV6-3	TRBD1	CASSRGQGTDNEQFF	TGTGCCAGCAGCAGGGGACAGGGGACTGACAATGAGCAGTTCTTC
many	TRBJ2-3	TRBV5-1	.	CASSVGSGTDTQYF	TGCGCCAGCAGCGTGGGCAGCGGGACAGATACGCAGTATTTT
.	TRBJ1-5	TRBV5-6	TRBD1	CASTPDGQGYQPQHF	TGTGCCAGCACCCCGGATGGACAGGGGTATCAGCCCCAGCATTTT
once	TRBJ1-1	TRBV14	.	CASSQDPASTEAFF	TGTGCCAGCAGCCAAGATCCGGCGTCCACTGAAGCTTTCTTT
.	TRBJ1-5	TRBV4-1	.	CASSQVNLGFSGDQPQHF	TGCGCCAGCAGCCAAGTGAATTTGGGCTTCTCTGGGGATCAGCCCCAGCATTTT
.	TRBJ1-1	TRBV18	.	CASSPGSWGAFF	TGTGCCAGCTCACCAGGGTCCTGGGGAGCTTTCTTT
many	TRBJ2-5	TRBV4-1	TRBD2	CASSQPTSGFSQETQYF	TGCGCCAGCAGCCAACCTACTAGCGGTTTCAGCCAAGAGACCCAGTACTTC
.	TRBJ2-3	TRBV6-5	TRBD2	CASKRAGASGRDTQYF	TGTGCCAGCAAGAGGGCTGGGGCTAGCGGGCGAGATACGCAGTATTTT
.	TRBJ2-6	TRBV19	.	CASSVQVGANVLTF	TGTGCCAGTAGTGTGCAAGTTGGGGCCAACGTCCTGACTTTC
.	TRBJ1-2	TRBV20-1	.	CSASYRVDHGYTF	TGCAGTGCTAGTTACAGGGTGGATCATGGCTACACCTTC
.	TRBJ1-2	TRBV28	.	CASGGPRNYGYTF	TGTGCGAGCGGTGGGCCCAGGAACTATGGCTACACCTTC
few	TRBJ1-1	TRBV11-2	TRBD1	CASTRTGVNTEAFF	TGTGCCAGCACCAGGACAGGGGTTAACACTGAAGCTTTCTTT
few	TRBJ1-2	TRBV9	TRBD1	CASSPHTGTDYSYGYTF	TGTGCCAGCAGCCCACACACCGGGACAGACTACTCCTATGGCTACACCTTC
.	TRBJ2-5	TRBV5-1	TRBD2	CASSLVLAGGETQYF	TGCGCCAGCAGCTTGGTTCTAGCGGGGGGAGAGACCCAGTACTTC
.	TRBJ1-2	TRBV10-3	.	CAISRGDDGYTF	TGTGCCATCAGTAGGGGAGACGATGGCTACACCTTC
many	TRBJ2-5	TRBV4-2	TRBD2	CASSQDGTTFLETQYF	TGTGCCAGCAGCCAAGACGGGACTACCTTCTTAGAGACCCAGTACTTC
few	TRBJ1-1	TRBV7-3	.	CASRPGRQNTEAFF	TGTGCCAGCCGCCCCGGGAGACAAAACACTGAAGCTTTCTTT
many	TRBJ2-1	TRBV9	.	CASSAEWGPNNEQFF	TGTGCCAGCAGCGCGGAATGGGGACCAAACAATGAGCAGTTCTTC
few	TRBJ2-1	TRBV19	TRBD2	CASSRTSGGILSSYNEQFF	TGTGCCAGTAGTAGGACTAGCGGGGGTATTTTAAGCTCCTACAATGAGCAGTTCTTC
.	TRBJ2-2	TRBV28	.	CASLVARSGTGELFF	TGTGCCAGCTTGGTAGCGAGAAGTGGCACCGGGGAGCTGTTTTTT
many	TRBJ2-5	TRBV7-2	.	CASSRILVRQTQYF	TGTGCCAGCAGCCGAATCCTAGTGAGACAAACCCAGTACTTC
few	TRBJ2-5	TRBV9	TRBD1	CASSGTGRETQYF	TGTGCCAGCAGCGGGACAGGGCGAGAGACCCAGTACTTC
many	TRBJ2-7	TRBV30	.	CAWSEPWEYRVEQYF	TGTGCCTGGAGTGAGCCTTGGGAGTACAGAGTCGAGCAGTACTTC
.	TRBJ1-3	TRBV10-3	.	CAITGDGNTIYF	TGTGCCATCACAGGGGACGGAAACACCATATATTTT